This record looks at one T cell receptor (beta chain) sequence and its context. Its antigen is unidentified. The source of the sample is a study of a mutant IDH1 vaccine in newly diagnosed glioma. This CDR3 spans 14 amino acids. The germline V and J ends were trimmed by 3 bases and 7 bases, with 13 bases remaining between them. Germline loops: CDR1 MNHEY, CDR2 SMNVEV (reference sequence). The time point denotes: week 47, end of study. What each vaccine dose contained was 300 ug of mutant IDH1 20-mer peptide, accompanied by topical imiquimod. Repertoires were generated with immunoSEQ multiplex PCR, while TCRdb's copy carries only in-frame clones and drops some. The sample includes some 42,000 clones, about 80% seen only once; the top ten take approximately 19%. Study-wide findings and caveats: Shifts in the top peripheral T cell clonotypes seemed unrelated to pseudoprogression.

The source material was PBMCs, sampled from a glioma patient whose treatment included an IDH1 peptide vaccine. The V gene is TRBV27, the J gene TRBJ2-1; D is ambiguous. This receptor was taken from a man in his late teens or twenties with glioma. Some clones in this sample may be carry-over from other donors' samples. CDR3 nucleotide sequence: TGTGCCAGCAGTTTCGAAGGATCTACGAATGAGCAGTTCTTC. It codes for CASSFEGSTNEQFF.